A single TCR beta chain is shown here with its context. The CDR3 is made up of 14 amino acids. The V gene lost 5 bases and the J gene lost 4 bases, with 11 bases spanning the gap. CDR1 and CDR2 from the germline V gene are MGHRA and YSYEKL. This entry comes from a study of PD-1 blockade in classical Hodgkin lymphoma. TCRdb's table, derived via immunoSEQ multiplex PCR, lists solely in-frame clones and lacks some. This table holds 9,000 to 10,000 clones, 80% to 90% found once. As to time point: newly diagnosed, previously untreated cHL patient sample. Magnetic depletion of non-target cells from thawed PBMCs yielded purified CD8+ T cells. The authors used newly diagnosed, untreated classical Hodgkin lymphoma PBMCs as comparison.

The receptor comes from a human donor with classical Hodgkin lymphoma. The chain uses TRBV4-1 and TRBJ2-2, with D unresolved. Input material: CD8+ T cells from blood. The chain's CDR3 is CASSGFTTTGELFF. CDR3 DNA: TGCGCCAGCAGCGGGTTTACGACCACCGGGGAGCTGTTTTTT.